Described below is a single T cell receptor beta chain sequence and its context. Its recognized antigen is unknown. The germline gene is not matched at one end of the junction; a read error may be the cause. TCRbeta-specific cDNA was reverse-transcribed from about 500 ng total RNA using a constant-region primer and ProtoScript II reverse transcriptase. TCRbeta libraries were built with three nested multiplex PCR rounds, a slightly modified ARM-PCR procedure. Each of the first two PCR rounds ran for around 10 cycles using multiplex TRBV1-TRBV30 forward primers together with a Cbeta reverse primer. A final 25-cycle PCR with Deep VentR polymerase added sample barcodes and Illumina adapters. Before sequencing, amplicons of 200-500 bp were gel-purified using a QIAquick gel extraction kit. The TCRbeta amplicons were sequenced with 250-bp paired-end reads on an Illumina HiSeq 2500. The study's processing was this. To recover full CDR3 sequences, reads were quality-trimmed using Trimmomatic v0.33 and paired reads were then merged using FLASH v1.2.11. MiGEC v1.2.1b assigned V, D and J germline segments to the rearranged TCRbeta sequences. VDJtools v1.0.0 computed clonotype statistics and Shannon-Wiener diversity indices. To reduce sampling bias, subsequent analyses other than the diversity analysis used only the 250 most abundant clonotypes in each sample. The public reads were reprocessed in TCRdb via fastp at Q25 and MiXCR, keeping in-frame beta chains. Rows with a matching CDR3 protein are joined into one entry that keeps the most common DNA and genes. The V and J calls were determined by TCRdb, not by the authors. The sample table holds roughly 120,000 distinct CDR3 sequences, of which 65% were seen once. The ten largest clones add up to over 7% of the sample.

This sample was included in a study of tumor-infiltrating lymphocytes in primary liver carcinoma (dated by TCRdb to about 2017). About the study as a whole: Hepatocellular carcinoma (four) or combined HCC and intrahepatic cholangiocarcinoma (one) was present in the five patients, who were three men and two women aged 30 to 69 years. Roughly 3.65 to 7.13 million productive TCRbeta reads were obtained per sample, and no significant difference in read depth was found between tissue types. Tumors of the five patients were stage T1-T3 N0M0 with maximum diameters of roughly 4.2 to 11 cm. The study combined TCRbeta repertoire sequencing, expression microarrays and whole-exome sequencing across five regions of each liver tumor, with adjacent normal tissue and blood. A total of approximately 35 specimens from 5 patients, comprising approximately 25 tumor regions, 5 adjacent noncancerous liver tissues and 5 peripheral blood samples, were covered by TCRbeta repertoire sequencing. To link TCRbeta repertoire diversity to the local molecular phenotype, the 25 or so tumor region samples were profiled with Agilent mRNA microarrays. Technical replicate repertoires showed high reproducibility, with mean shared-clone rates about 0.92 and correlation coefficients above 0.95.

Without any cell sorting, total RNA and DNA were extracted together from about 20-30 mg of bulk tissue using the AllPrep DNA/RNA mini kit. Surgical resection was performed in China between 2015 and early 2016 on roughly 5 patients with histopathologically diagnosed primary liver carcinoma. At the time of sampling, the patients were treatment-naive and had chronic HBV infection. Five spatially separated regions were sampled from each tumor: the superior, inferior, left-lateral and right-lateral poles, plus the tumor centre. Histological examination found more than 80% viable tumor cells in every tumor sample. Fresh tumor and adjacent tissue pieces were bisected; one half was stored in RNAlater at -80°C, the other sent for histology. Taken from cysteine to phenylalanine, the CDR3 has 16 residues. Only the CDR3 region is kept as DNA, spanning 48 bases read in frame from base 1. Paper-wide results and their limitations: The top 250 clones made up a significantly larger repertoire fraction in tumors than in blood (p = 0.039). Because only the TCR beta chain was sequenced and unpaired alpha chains were not captured, true repertoire diversity is likely underestimated. Comparison of CD4+ and CD8+ T cell repertoires was precluded by the use of bulk unsorted samples. Only 4 or 5 patients were included in the study, and the authors note that the findings should be validated in a larger study. Repertoire overlap was found to be higher between tumor regions (mean approximately 35%) than between tumor-adjacent (roughly 17%) or tumor-blood (around 15%) pairs, consistent with antigen-driven expansion. Only about 7-24% of top clones were present in all five regions of a tumor, suggesting spatial heterogeneity of tumor-infiltrating T cells.

This chain joins TRBV12-3 or TRBV12-4 to TRBJ2-5; 10 central bases correspond to TRBD2. Input material: liver tumor tissue from sampling region 1. The sample's cell subset or site label, in plain terms: tumor region T1, superior pole. This receptor was taken from a woman between 55 and 75 years old with primary liver carcinoma and hepatitis B virus infection. The CDR3: CANSLGASGSQETQYF. Read as DNA, the sequence is TGTGCCAACAGTTTAGGGGCTAGCGGGAGTCAAGAGACCCAGTACTTC.